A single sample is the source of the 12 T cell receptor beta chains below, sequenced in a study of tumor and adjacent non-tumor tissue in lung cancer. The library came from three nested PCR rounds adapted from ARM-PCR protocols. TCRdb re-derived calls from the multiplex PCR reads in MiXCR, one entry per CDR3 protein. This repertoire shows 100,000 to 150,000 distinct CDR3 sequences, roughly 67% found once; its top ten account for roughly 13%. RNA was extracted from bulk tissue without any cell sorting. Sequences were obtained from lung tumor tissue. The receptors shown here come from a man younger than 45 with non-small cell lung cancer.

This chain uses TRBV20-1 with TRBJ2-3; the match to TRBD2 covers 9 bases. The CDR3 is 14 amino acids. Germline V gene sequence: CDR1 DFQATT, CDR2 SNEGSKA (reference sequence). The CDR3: CNAGGPLSTDTQYF. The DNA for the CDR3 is TGCAATGCGGGGGGGCCCCTAAGCACAGATACGCAGTATTTT.

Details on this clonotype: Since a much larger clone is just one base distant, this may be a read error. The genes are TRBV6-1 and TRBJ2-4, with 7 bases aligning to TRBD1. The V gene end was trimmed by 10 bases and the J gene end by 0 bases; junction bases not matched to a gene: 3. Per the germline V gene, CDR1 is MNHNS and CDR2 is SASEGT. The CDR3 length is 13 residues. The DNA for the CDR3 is TGTGCCAACAGGGGCGTAGCCAAAAACATTCAGTACTTC. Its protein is CANRGVAKNIQYF.

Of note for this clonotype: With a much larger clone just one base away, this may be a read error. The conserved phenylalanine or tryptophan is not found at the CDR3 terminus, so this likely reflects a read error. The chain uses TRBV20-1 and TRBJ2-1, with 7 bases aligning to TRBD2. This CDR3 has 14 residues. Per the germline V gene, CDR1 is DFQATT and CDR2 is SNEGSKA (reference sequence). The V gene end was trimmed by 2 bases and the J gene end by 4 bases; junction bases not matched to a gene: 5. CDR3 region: CSARRASGYNEQFS. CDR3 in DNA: TGCAGTGCTAGAAGGGCTAGCGGTTACAATGAGCAGTTCTCC.

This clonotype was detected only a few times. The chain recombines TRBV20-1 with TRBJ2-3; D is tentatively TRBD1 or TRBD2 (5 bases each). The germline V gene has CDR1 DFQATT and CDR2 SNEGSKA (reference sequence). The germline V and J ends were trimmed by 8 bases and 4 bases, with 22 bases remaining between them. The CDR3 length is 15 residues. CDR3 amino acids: CSTLPGPPHPDTQYF. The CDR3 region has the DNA TGCAGTACTCTCCCGGGACCCCCCCACCCAGATACGCAGTATTTT.

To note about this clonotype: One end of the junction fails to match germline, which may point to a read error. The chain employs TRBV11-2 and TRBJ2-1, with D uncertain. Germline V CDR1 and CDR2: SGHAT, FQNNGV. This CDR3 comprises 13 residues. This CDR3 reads CVSSLERINEQFF. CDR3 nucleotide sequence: TGTGTCAGCAGCTTAGAACGAATCAATGAGCAGTTCTTC. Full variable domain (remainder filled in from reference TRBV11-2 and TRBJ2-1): EAGVAQSPRYKIIEKRQSVAFWCNPISGHATLYWYQQILGQGPKLLIQFQNNGVVDDSQLPKDRFSAERLKGVDSTLKIQPAKLEDSAVYLCVSSLERINEQFFGPGTRLTVL.

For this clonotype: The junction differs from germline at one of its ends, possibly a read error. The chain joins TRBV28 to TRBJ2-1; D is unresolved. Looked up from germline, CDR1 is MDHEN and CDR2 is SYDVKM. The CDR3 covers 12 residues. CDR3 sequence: CASTRSYNEQSF. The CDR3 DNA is TGTGCCAGCACCCGCTCCTACAATGAGCAGTCCTTC.

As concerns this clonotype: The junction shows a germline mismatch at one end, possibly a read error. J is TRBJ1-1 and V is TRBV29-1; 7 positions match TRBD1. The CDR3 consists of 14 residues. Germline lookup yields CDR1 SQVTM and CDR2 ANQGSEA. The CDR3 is CSLAQDRRNTEAFF. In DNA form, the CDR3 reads TGCAGCCTTGCCCAGGACAGGAGGAACACTGAAGCTTTTTTT.

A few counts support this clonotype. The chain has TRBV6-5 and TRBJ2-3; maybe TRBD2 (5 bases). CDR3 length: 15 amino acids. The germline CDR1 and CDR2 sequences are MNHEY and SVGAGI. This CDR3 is CTISLTSTSSDTQYF. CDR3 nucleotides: TGTACCATCAGTTTAACTTCAACTAGTTCAGATACGCAGTATTTT.

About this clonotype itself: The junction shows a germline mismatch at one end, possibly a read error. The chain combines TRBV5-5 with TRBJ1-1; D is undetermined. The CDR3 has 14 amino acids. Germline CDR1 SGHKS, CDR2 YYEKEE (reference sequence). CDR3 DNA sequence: TGTGCCAGCAACTTGATAGACATGAACACTGAAGCTTTCTTT. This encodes CASNLIDMNTEAFF. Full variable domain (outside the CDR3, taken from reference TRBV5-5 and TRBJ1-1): DAGVTQSPTHLIKTRGQQVTLRCSPISGHKSVSWYQQVLGQGPQFIFQYYEKEERGRGNFPDRFSARQFPNYSSELNVNALLLGDSALYLCASNLIDMNTEAFFGQGTRLTVV.

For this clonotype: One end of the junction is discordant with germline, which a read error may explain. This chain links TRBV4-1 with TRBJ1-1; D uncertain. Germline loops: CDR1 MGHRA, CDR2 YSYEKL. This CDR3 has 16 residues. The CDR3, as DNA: TGCACCAGCAGTCAAGGGTTGCTGGCACCTAACACTGAAGCTTTCTTT. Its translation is CTSSQGLLAPNTEAFF.

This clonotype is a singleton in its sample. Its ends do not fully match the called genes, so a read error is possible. The CDR3: CARRGIAGYEQYF. The CDR3 DNA reads as TGTGCCAGGCGTGGAATAGCGGGGTACGAGCAATACTTC. This rearrangement joins TRBV11-2 to TRBJ2-7, with 8 bases matching TRBD2. The germline gives CDR1 SGHAT, CDR2 FQNNGV. This CDR3 has 13 residues.

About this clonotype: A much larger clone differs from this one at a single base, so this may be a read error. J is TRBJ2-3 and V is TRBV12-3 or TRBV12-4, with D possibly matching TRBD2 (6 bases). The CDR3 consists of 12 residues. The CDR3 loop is CASGRDSYTQFF. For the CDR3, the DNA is TGTGCCAGCGGGCGGGATTCGTATACGCAGTTTTTT.